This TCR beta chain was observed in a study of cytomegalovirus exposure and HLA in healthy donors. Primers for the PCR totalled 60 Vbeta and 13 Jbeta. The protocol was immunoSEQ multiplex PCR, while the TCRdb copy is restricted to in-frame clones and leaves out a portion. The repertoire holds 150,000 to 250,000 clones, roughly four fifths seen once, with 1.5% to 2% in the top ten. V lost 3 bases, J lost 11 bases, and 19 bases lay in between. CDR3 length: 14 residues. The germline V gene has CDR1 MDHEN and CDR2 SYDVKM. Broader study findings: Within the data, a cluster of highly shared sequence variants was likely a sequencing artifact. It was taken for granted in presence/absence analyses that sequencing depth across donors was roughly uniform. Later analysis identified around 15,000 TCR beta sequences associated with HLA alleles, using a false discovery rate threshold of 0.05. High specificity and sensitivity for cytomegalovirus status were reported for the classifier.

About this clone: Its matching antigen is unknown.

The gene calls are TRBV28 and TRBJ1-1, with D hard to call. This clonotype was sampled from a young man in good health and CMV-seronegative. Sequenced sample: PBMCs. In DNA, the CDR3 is TGTGCCAGCAGTTTCTTTCGGGTTCGGGGTTCGGCTTTCTTT. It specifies CASSFFRVRGSAFF.